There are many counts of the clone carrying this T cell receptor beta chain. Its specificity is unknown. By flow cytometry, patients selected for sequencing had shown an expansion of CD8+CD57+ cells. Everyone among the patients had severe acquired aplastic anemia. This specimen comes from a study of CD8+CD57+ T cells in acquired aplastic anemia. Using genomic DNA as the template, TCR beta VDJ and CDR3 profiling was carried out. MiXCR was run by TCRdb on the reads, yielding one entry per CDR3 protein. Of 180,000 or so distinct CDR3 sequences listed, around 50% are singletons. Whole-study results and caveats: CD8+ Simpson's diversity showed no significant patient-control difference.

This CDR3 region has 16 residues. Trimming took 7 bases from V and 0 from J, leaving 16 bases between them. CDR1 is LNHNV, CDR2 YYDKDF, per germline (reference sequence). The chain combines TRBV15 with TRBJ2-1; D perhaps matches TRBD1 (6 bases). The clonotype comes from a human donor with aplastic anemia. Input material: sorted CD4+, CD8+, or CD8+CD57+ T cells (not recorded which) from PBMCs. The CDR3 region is CATTRGPAGSYNEQFF. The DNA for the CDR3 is TGTGCCACCACCAGGGGTCCCGCGGGCTCCTACAATGAGCAGTTCTTC. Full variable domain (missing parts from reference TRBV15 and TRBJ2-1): DAMVIQNPRYQVTQFGKPVTLSCSQTLNHNVMYWYQQKSSQAPKLLFHYYDKDFNNEADTPDNFQSRRPNTSFCFLDIRSPGLGDTAMYLCATTRGPAGSYNEQFFGPGTRLTVL.